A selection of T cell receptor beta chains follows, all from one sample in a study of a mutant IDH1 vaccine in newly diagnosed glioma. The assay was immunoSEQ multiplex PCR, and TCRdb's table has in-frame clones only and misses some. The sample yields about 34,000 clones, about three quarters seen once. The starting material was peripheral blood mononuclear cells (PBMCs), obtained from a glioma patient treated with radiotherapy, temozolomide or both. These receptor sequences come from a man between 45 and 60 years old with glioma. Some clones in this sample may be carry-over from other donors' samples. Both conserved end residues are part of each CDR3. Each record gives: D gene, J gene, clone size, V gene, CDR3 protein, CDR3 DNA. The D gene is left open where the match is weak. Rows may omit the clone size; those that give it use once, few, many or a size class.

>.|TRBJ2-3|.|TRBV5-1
CASSLGAGRTDTQYF
TGCGCCAGCAGCTTGGGGGCAGGGCGCACAGATACGCAGTATTTT
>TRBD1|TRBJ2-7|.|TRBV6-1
CASSEPGQGAYEQYF
TGTGCCAGCAGTGAACCGGGACAGGGGGCCTACGAGCAGTACTTC
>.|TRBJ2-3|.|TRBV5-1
CASSLGARNTDTQYF
TGCGCCAGCAGCTTGGGGGCGAGAAACACAGATACGCAGTATTTT
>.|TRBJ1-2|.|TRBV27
CASSLRENYGYTF
TGTGCCAGCAGTTTAAGAGAGAACTATGGCTACACCTTC
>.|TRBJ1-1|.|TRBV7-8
CASSFTPLNTEAFF
TGTGCCAGCAGTTTTACACCACTGAACACTGAAGCTTTCTTT
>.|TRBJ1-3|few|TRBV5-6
CASSLLPGGSSGNTIYF
TGTGCCAGCAGCTTGTTACCAGGAGGGAGCTCTGGAAACACCATATATTTT
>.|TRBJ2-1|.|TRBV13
CASRPTNSYNEQFF
TGTGCCAGCAGGCCTACTAACTCCTACAATGAGCAGTTCTTC
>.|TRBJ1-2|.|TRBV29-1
CSVVWQDGYGYTF
TGCAGCGTTGTCTGGCAGGACGGCTATGGCTACACCTTC
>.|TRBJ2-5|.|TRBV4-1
CASSHVPKETQYF
TGCGCCAGCAGCCACGTACCAAAAGAGACCCAGTACTTC
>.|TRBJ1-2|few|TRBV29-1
CSAVFPGKGGYTF
TGCAGCGCCGTCTTTCCGGGTAAAGGTGGCTACACCTTC
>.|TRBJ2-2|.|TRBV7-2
CASSYPRDANTGELFF
TGTGCCAGCAGCTACCCCCGGGACGCCAACACCGGGGAGCTGTTTTTT
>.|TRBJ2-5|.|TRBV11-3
CASSLGEQETQYF
TGTGCCAGCAGCTTAGGAGAACAAGAGACCCAGTACTTC
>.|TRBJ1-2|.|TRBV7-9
CASSFGGANYGYTF
TGTGCCAGCAGCTTTGGAGGGGCGAACTATGGCTACACCTTC
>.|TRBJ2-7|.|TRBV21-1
CASSIFLEQYF
TGTGCCAGCAGCATATTTCTCGAGCAGTACTTC
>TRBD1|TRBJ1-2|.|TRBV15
CATSRGGTGGGGYTF
TGTGCCACCAGCAGAGGCGGGACAGGGGGCGGTGGCTACACCTTC
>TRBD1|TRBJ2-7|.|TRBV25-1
CASSISGTELYEQYF
TGTGCCAGCAGTATATCCGGGACAGAGCTCTACGAGCAGTACTTC
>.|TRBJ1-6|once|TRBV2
CASMSDRGPNSPLHF
TGTGCCAGCATGAGTGATAGGGGCCCTAATTCACCCCTCCACTTT
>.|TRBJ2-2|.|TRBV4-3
CASSLGREYTGELFF
TGCGCCAGCAGCCTCGGTCGAGAATACACCGGGGAGCTGTTTTTT
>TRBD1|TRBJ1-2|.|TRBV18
CASSPGQGGYTF
TGTGCCAGCTCACCCGGACAGGGAGGCTACACCTTC
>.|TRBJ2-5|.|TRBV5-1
CASSLGLRGETQYF
TGCGCCAGCAGCTTGGGATTGAGGGGGGAGACCCAGTACTTC